The 23 T cell receptor beta chains below were found in one sample sequenced in a study of molecular identifiers for immune sequencing clone quantification. TCRdb fed the PCR reads into MiXCR, producing one record per CDR3 protein. Of 60,000 to 70,000 distinct CDR3 sequences in the sample, under 20% were seen once. Sequencing was carried out using naive CD8+ T cells from blood, with Jurkat cell RNA spiked in. Described subset: FACS-sorted CD8+CD4-CCR7+CD45RA+ naive T cells. The receptors come from a human donor in good health. Some libraries in this study had Jurkat cell RNA spiked in.

At least ten counts were recorded for this clonotype. V is TRBV6-9 and J is TRBJ1-4, with TRBD1 matching 7 bases. This CDR3 has 14 residues. After removal of 7 bases from V and 7 bases from J, the junction contained 9 bases not matched to a gene. The germline gives CDR1 MNHGY, CDR2 SVAAGI. The CDR3 loop is CASTIDRESEKLFF. As DNA, the CDR3 is TGTGCCAGCACCATCGACAGGGAGAGTGAAAAACTGTTTTTT.

This chain uses TRBV7-6 with TRBJ2-3, with TRBD1 identical over 7 bases. The V gene end was trimmed by 3 bases and the J gene end by 0 bases; junction bases not matched to a gene: 3. Per the germline V gene, CDR1 is SGHVS and CDR2 is FNYEAQ. The CDR3 has 15 residues. This chain's CDR3 is CASSFRDRSTDTQYF. The CDR3 DNA is TGTGCCAGCAGCTTCCGGGACAGAAGCACAGATACGCAGTATTTT. Looking up the rest from reference TRBV7-6 and TRBJ2-3 gives the full variable domain: GAGVSQSPRYKVTKRGQDVALRCDPISGHVSLYWYRQALGQGPEFLTYFNYEAQQDKSGLPNDRFSAERPEGSISTLTIQRTEQRDSAMYRCASSFRDRSTDTQYFGPGTRLTVL.

At least ten counts were recorded for this clonotype. The gene calls are TRBV19 and TRBJ2-7, with D perhaps matching TRBD1 (6 bases). The CDR3 is 15 amino acids. Germline V gene data show CDR1 as LNHDA and CDR2 as SQIVND (reference sequence). V gave up 5 bases and J gave up 7 bases, with 21 bases separating them. The CDR3 sequence: CASSATRQARGEQYF. The DNA of the CDR3 is TGTGCCAGTAGTGCAACCCGACAGGCCAGGGGAGAGCAGTACTTC. Full variable domain (rest looked up from reference TRBV19 and TRBJ2-7): DGGITQSPKYLFRKEGQNVTLSCEQNLNHDAMYWYRQDPGQGLRLIYYSQIVNDFQKGDIAEGYSVSREKKESFPLTVTSAQKNPTAFYLCASSATRQARGEQYFGPGTRLTVT.

This clonotype has at least ten counts. The V and J genes are TRBV7-9 and TRBJ1-4; no clear D gene. V lost 0 bases and J 1 base, leaving 6 bases between the germline ends. This CDR3 comprises 15 residues. The germline V gene encodes CDR1 SEHNR and CDR2 FQNEAQ (reference sequence). DNA of the CDR3: TGTGCCAGCAGCTTAGCGATGGGAACTAATGAAAAACTGTTTTTT. Translated: CASSLAMGTNEKLFF.

The sample holds many counts of this clonotype. The rearrangement uses TRBV5-6 and TRBJ1-1; tentatively, D is TRBD1 (5 bases). The V and J ends lost 1 base and 8 bases respectively, with 12 bases between them. This CDR3 region has 13 residues. The germline CDR1 and CDR2 sequences are SGHDT and YYEEEE. CDR3 protein: CASSLYLPGEAFF. CDR3 nucleotide sequence: TGTGCCAGCAGCTTGTATCTCCCAGGGGAAGCTTTCTTT.

This clonotype was counted ten times or more. CDR3 residues: CSAKEGYEQFF. CDR3 DNA sequence: TGCAGTGCTAAGGAGGGCTATGAGCAGTTCTTC. The V and J genes are TRBV20-1 and TRBJ2-1, with a weak D call TRBD2 (6 bases). Germline V lookup: CDR1 DFQATT, CDR2 SNEGSKA (reference sequence). CDR3 length: 11 residues. The V end lost 4 bases, the J end lost 8 bases, and 9 bases lay between the germline ends.

This clonotype was found many times. The chain employs TRBV3-1 and TRBJ1-1, with D uncertain. The CDR3 is made up of 16 amino acids. Germline-derived CDR1 and CDR2 are LGHDT and YNNKEL (reference sequence). Trimming cost V 3 bases and J 0 bases, with 14 bases left between them. CDR3 in amino acids: CASSHTFVNLNTEAFF. The CDR3 DNA is TGTGCCAGCAGCCATACATTTGTAAATCTGAACACTGAAGCTTTCTTT.

The chain has TRBV5-4 and TRBJ2-1; TRBD1 might be the D (5 bases). CDR1 is SGHNT and CDR2 is YYREEE in the germline V gene (reference sequence). V was shortened by 5 bases and J by 8 bases, with 20 bases between the two germline ends. CDR3 length equals 15 residues. The CDR3 loop reads CASSPDSRNGDEQFF. The CDR3, as DNA: TGTGCCAGCAGTCCCGACAGCCGAAACGGCGATGAGCAGTTCTTC.

There are many counts of this clonotype. The DNA is left out, because the CDR3 cannot be placed on it with certainty; the CDR3 is given as TCRdb lists it. J is TRBJ1-4 and V is TRBV28; no DNA check was done on the table's D call, TRBD1. In germline, CDR1 is MDHEN, CDR2 SYDVKM. The CDR3 is 15 amino acids long, termini counted. CDR3 sequence reads: CASSTSDRVGEKLFF.

This clonotype was seen only a few times. CDR3 coding DNA: TGTGCCAGCAGTTACGGAGATGGCTACACCTTC. Residues: CASSYGDGYTF. This rearrangement joins TRBV6-5 to TRBJ1-2, with unresolved D. Deletions cut 2 bases from V and 6 bases from J, with 4 bases between. The germline V gene has CDR1 MNHEY and CDR2 SVGAGI. This CDR3 is 11 amino acids long.

The sample holds many counts of this clonotype. V is TRBV6-1 and J is TRBJ2-5; the match to TRBD1 covers 7 bases. Trimming at V came to 6 bases and at J to 5 bases, leaving 6 bases not matched to a gene. This CDR3 has 13 residues. Germline V lookup: CDR1 MNHNS, CDR2 SASEGT. The CDR3 loop reads CASRETGVETQYF. The CDR3 region has the DNA TGTGCCAGCAGAGAAACAGGGGTGGAGACCCAGTACTTC.

Many counts were recorded for this clonotype. The J gene is TRBJ2-7, the V gene TRBV20-1; 7 positions agree with TRBD2. The germline CDR1 and CDR2 sequences are DFQATT and SNEGSKA (reference sequence). CDR3 length equals 16 residues. Unmatched junction bases numbered 10, after V lost 0 bases and J lost 2 bases. CDR3 amino acids: CSARDRNRTRPYEQYF. As DNA, the CDR3 is TGCAGTGCTAGAGATCGTAATCGGACTAGACCCTACGAGCAGTACTTC.

This clonotype was found many times. The gene calls are TRBV6-2 or TRBV6-3 and TRBJ2-1; TRBD2 might be the D (5 bases). Germline V gene sequence: CDR1 MNHEY, CDR2 SVGEGT. V was shortened by 2 bases and J by 0 bases, with 23 bases between the two germline ends. The CDR3 runs 20 residues. Here the CDR3 reads CASSYGGLVFGEGSYNEQFF. Written as DNA, the CDR3 is TGTGCCAGCAGTTACGGCGGTTTGGTCTTCGGAGAGGGCTCCTACAATGAGCAGTTCTTC.

V and J are TRBV27 and TRBJ2-2; D not resolved. CDR3 length equals 14 residues. The V gene lost 4 bases and the J gene lost 1 base, with 7 bases spanning the gap. Germline V CDR1 and CDR2: MNHEY, SMNVEV (reference sequence). This chain's CDR3 is CASSWLGNTGELFF. In nucleotides, the CDR3 is TGTGCCAGCAGTTGGTTAGGGAACACCGGGGAGCTGTTTTTT.

The V and J genes are TRBV7-6 and TRBJ2-7, with D perhaps TRBD1 or TRBD2 (6 bases each). Germline V lookup: CDR1 SGHVS, CDR2 FNYEAQ. The germline V and J ends were trimmed by 4 bases and 0 bases, with 16 bases remaining between them. The CDR3 has 16 amino acids. CDR3 region: CASSSGAGDASYEQYF. The CDR3 coding sequence is TGTGCCAGCAGCTCGGGGGCAGGGGATGCCTCCTACGAGCAGTACTTC. The variable domain in full, completed from reference TRBV7-6 and TRBJ2-7, reads GAGVSQSPRYKVTKRGQDVALRCDPISGHVSLYWYRQALGQGPEFLTYFNYEAQQDKSGLPNDRFSAERPEGSISTLTIQRTEQRDSAMYRCASSSGAGDASYEQYFGPGTRLTVT.

Regarding this clonotype: A much more abundant neighbour one base away suggests this may be a read error. This sequence joins TRBV5-6 and TRBJ1-1; D not resolved. This CDR3 is built from 13 residues. CDR1 is SGHDT, CDR2 YYEEEE, per germline. V shed 4 bases and J shed 3 bases, with 10 bases lying between them. The CDR3 spells CASSAQLYTEAFF. The CDR3, as DNA: TGTGCCAGCAGCGCCCAGCTGTACACTGAAGCTTTCTTT.

This clonotype was seen at least ten times. The V and J genes are TRBV18 and TRBJ2-2, with a weak D call TRBD2 (6 bases). V lost 3 bases and J lost 3, with 11 bases in between. Germline loops: CDR1 KGHSH, CDR2 LQKENI. This CDR3 is 15 amino acids long. For the CDR3, the DNA is TGTGCCAGCTCACCCTCCTGGGACTACACCGGGGAGCTGTTTTTT. Translated, it gives CASSPSWDYTGELFF. Looking up the rest from reference TRBV18 and TRBJ2-2 gives the full variable domain: NAGVMQNPRHLVRRRGQEARLRCSPMKGHSHVYWYRQLPEEGLKFMVYLQKENIIDESGMPKERFSAEFPKEGPSILRIQQVVRGDSAAYFCASSPSWDYTGELFFGEGSRLTVL.

This clonotype was seen once. This clone may be a read error of a much larger clone one base away. The V gene is TRBV5-1, the J gene TRBJ1-1, with D unresolved. The CDR3 is 10 amino acids. Germline V lookup: CDR1 SGHRS, CDR2 YFSETQ. The CDR3 DNA follows: TGCGCCGGCAGCTACGGACCAGCTTTCTTT. This sequence encodes CAGSYGPAFF.

This clonotype has a count of ten or more. The chain carries TRBV15 and TRBJ2-6; D may be TRBD2 (5 bases). From germline, CDR1 is LNHNV and CDR2 YYDKDF (reference sequence). The germline V and J ends were trimmed by 5 bases and 2 bases, with 13 bases remaining between them. The CDR3 extends over 16 amino acids. CDR3 loop: CATSDDGDTGANVLTF. In DNA, the CDR3 is TGTGCCACCAGCGATGACGGGGATACTGGGGCCAACGTCCTGACTTTC. Full variable domain (rest looked up from reference TRBV15 and TRBJ2-6): DAMVIQNPRYQVTQFGKPVTLSCSQTLNHNVMYWYQQKSSQAPKLLFHYYDKDFNNEADTPDNFQSRRPNTSFCFLDIRSPGLGDTAMYLCATSDDGDTGANVLTFGAGSRLTVL.

This clonotype was recorded at least ten times. The chain couples TRBV28 to TRBJ2-3; 12 nucleotides align to TRBD2. CDR3 length equals 15 residues. Looked up from germline, CDR1 is MDHEN and CDR2 is SYDVKM. V lost 6 bases and J lost 6; bases outside the gene matches: 7. The CDR3 is CASSTTSGSWDTQYF. DNA for the CDR3: TGTGCCAGCAGCACGACTAGCGGGAGTTGGGATACGCAGTATTTT.

In the case of this clonotype: Given a much more abundant clone one base away, this may be a read error. The rearrangement joins TRBV20-1 to TRBJ1-1; no clear D gene. The V gene's germline CDR1 is DFQATT and CDR2 SNEGSKA (reference sequence). This CDR3 has 11 amino acids. DNA for the CDR3: TGCAGTGCTAAGGACGTAGGTGAAGCTTCCTTT. Encoded protein: CSAKDVGEASF.

Ten or more counts support this clonotype. This rearrangement joins TRBV9 to TRBJ2-3, with a tentative D call TRBD2 (6 bases). V lost 0 bases and J lost 4, with 9 bases in between. There are 14 residues in the CDR3. Per the germline V gene, CDR1 is SGDLS and CDR2 is YYNGEE. CDR3 loop: CASSVVGGSDTQYF. The CDR3 coding sequence is TGTGCCAGCAGCGTAGTTGGAGGGTCAGATACGCAGTATTTT.

The sample holds a few counts of this clonotype. The rearrangement uses TRBV5-1 and TRBJ2-1; 8 nucleotides agree with TRBD2. Trimming at V came to 4 bases and at J to 5 bases, leaving 8 bases not matched to a gene. This CDR3 has 15 amino acids. Germline lookup yields CDR1 SGHRS and CDR2 YFSETQ. Written as DNA, the CDR3 is TGCGCCAGCAGCCGCGGCACTAGCGGACACAATGAGCAGTTCTTC. This translates into CASSRGTSGHNEQFF.